What follows are 16 T cell receptor beta chains derived from one specimen sequenced in a study of T cell changes during pregnancy in multiple sclerosis. The assay was immunoSEQ multiplex PCR, and TCRdb's table has in-frame clones only and misses some. The repertoire holds some 36,000 clones, with approximately 90% as singletons. This material consisted of CD4+ T cells from peripheral blood mononuclear cells, taken in the second trimester of pregnancy. Receptors originate from a female donor in good health, enrolled as a control in a pregnancy study.

This clone has only one observation. This chain uses TRBV7-9 with TRBJ1-1; D is undetermined. Deletions cut 8 bases from V and 8 bases from J, with 12 bases between. This CDR3 has 11 residues. Germline CDR1 and CDR2: SEHNR and FQNEAQ (reference sequence). The CDR3 is CASSGGREAFF. CDR3 DNA sequence: TGTGCCAGCTCGGGAGGGAGAGAAGCTTTCTTT.

The V and J genes are TRBV2 and TRBJ1-5; D ambiguous. With 4 bases removed from V and 0 bases from J, the gap between germline ends came to 10 bases. CDR1 is SNHLY and CDR2 is FYNNEI in the germline V gene. The CDR3 runs 15 residues. Here the CDR3 reads CASSGLVFSNQPQHF. The CDR3 bases are TGTGCCAGCAGTGGCTTAGTATTTAGCAATCAGCCCCAGCATTTT.

CDR3 amino acids: CASSYRTPATNEKLFF. The CDR3 DNA is TGTGCCAGCAGTTACCGTACACCCGCAACTAATGAAAAACTGTTTTTT. The chain is built from TRBV6-5 and TRBJ1-4; D is undetermined. The CDR3 totals 16 residues. Germline lookup yields CDR1 MNHEY and CDR2 SVGAGI. V lost 2 bases and J lost 0, with 10 bases in between.

This clone was counted a few times. The V gene is TRBV7-2, the J gene TRBJ1-2; D might be TRBD1 (6 bases). Trimming removed 8 bases from V and 5 bases from J, with 15 bases in between. Looked up from germline, CDR1 is SGHTA and CDR2 is FQGNSA. The CDR3 consists of 13 residues. The CDR3 loop reads CASSGGRVYGYTF. CDR3 nucleotides: TGTGCCAGCTCGGGGGGCAGGGTGTATGGCTACACCTTC.

V is TRBV29-1 and J is TRBJ1-4, with 9 positions matching TRBD1. The CDR3 contains 14 residues. V lost 1 base to trimming and J lost 5 bases; unmatched junction nucleotides: 2. CDR1 is SQVTM, CDR2 ANQGSEA, per germline. CDR3 nucleotides: TGCAGCGTTGAAGGGACAGGGGAGAATGAAAAACTGTTTTTT. Protein product: CSVEGTGENEKLFF. Drawing the rest from reference TRBV29-1 and TRBJ1-4, the complete variable domain is SAVISQKPSRDICQRGTSLTIQCQVDSQVTMMFWYRQQPGQSLTLIATANQGSEATYESGFVIDKFPISRPNLTFSTLTVSNMSPEDSSIYLCSVEGTGENEKLFFGSGTQLSVL.

The genes are TRBV6-4 and TRBJ2-3, with 12 bases fitting TRBD2. This CDR3 contains 17 residues. The V segment lost 5 bases and the J segment 2 bases; nucleotides outside the gene matches: 8. Germline CDR1 is MRHNA and CDR2 is SNTAGT. CDR3 amino acids: CASSKGLAGIYTDTQYF. As DNA, the CDR3 is TGTGCCAGCAGTAAAGGACTAGCGGGGATCTACACAGATACGCAGTATTTT.

The chain uses TRBV12-2 and TRBJ1-1; the table calls TRBD1, which could not be checked here. TRBV12-2 is shown as a pseudogene. The CDR3 contains 17 residues. CDR3 residues: CASRLEGTETLNTEAFF. The CDR3 region has the DNA TGTGCAAGTCGCTTAGAAGGGACAGAGACACTGAACACTGAAGCTTTCTTT.

Worth noting for this clone: At one of its ends the junction is not consistent with the germline gene, which may arise from a read error. The chain uses TRBV5-6 and TRBJ2-7; D is unresolved. The CDR3 runs 14 residues. Germline values: CDR1 SGHDT, CDR2 YYEEEE. The CDR3 here is CASSSYDTIPDQDF. CDR3 sequence (DNA): TGTGCCAGCAGCTCATATGACACCATCCCCGATCAGGACTTC.

The chain uses TRBV21-1 and TRBJ2-5; the DNA was not compared with TRBD2, the D call given in the table. TRBV21-1 is a documented pseudogene. CDR3 length: 14 residues. The CDR3 bases are TGTGCCAGCAGCTCAAAGGGGGGGACGGAGACCCAGTACTTC. Its translation: CASSSKGGTETQYF.

The rearrangement uses TRBV20-1 and TRBJ2-3; D not resolved. Germline lookup yields CDR1 DFQATT and CDR2 SNEGSKA (reference sequence). The CDR3 runs to 11 residues. Deletions cut 7 bases from V and 1 base from J, with 6 bases between. CDR3 in DNA: TGCAGTGGTCAGGGCACAGATACGCAGTATTTT. Protein product: CSGQGTDTQYF.

V gene TRBV5-1 combines with J gene TRBJ1-1; 8 bases agree with TRBD1. The length of the CDR3 is 15 residues. Germline trimming cut 2 bases from V and 1 base from J; bases unmatched to any gene: 4. Germline V gene sequence: CDR1 SGHRS, CDR2 YFSETQ. The chain's CDR3 is CASSFPGGSNTEAFF. The DNA of the CDR3 is TGCGCCAGCAGCTTCCCAGGGGGCTCGAACACTGAAGCTTTCTTT. The full variable domain, rest sourced from reference TRBV5-1 and TRBJ1-1, is KAGVTQTPRYLIKTRGQQVTLSCSPISGHRSVSWYQQTPGQGLQFLFEYFSETQRNKGNFPGRFSGRQFSNSRSEMNVSTLELGDSALYLCASSFPGGSNTEAFFGQGTRLTVV.

V is TRBV9 and J is TRBJ2-2, with TRBD1 as a possible D gene (6 bases). The CDR3 runs 14 residues. The V end was cut by 2 bases, the J end by 4 bases, with 9 bases between. CDR1 and CDR2 from the germline V gene are SGDLS and YYNGEE. The CDR3 nucleotides read TGTGCCAGCAGCGTTGGGACAATCACCGGGGAGCTGTTTTTT. Translating it yields CASSVGTITGELFF.

This clone occurred once. The V gene is TRBV11-2, the J gene TRBJ2-5; D is ambiguous. From germline, CDR1 is SGHAT and CDR2 FQNNGV. The CDR3 totals 11 residues. Trimming removed 1 base at V and 5 bases at J, with 2 bases between. CDR3 in DNA: TGTGCCAGCAGCTTAGCTGAGACCCAGTACTTC. This translates into CASSLAETQYF. The full variable domain, with the rest looked up from reference TRBV11-2 and TRBJ2-5, is EAGVAQSPRYKIIEKRQSVAFWCNPISGHATLYWYQQILGQGPKLLIQFQNNGVVDDSQLPKDRFSAERLKGVDSTLKIQPAKLEDSAVYLCASSLAETQYFGPGTRLLVL.

The chain recombines TRBV29-1 with TRBJ2-1, with 10 bases aligning to TRBD2. The germline V gene encodes CDR1 SQVTM and CDR2 ANQGSEA. The CDR3 covers 14 residues. With V trimmed by 4 bases and J by 8 bases, 8 bases remained unmatched. The chain's CDR3 is CSVVRGSGGYEQFF. In nucleotides, the CDR3 is TGCAGCGTTGTCCGAGGTAGCGGGGGGTATGAGCAGTTCTTC.

The chain uses TRBV6-1 and TRBJ1-1; D unclear. Germline CDR1 MNHNS, CDR2 SASEGT. V shed 4 bases and J shed 1 base, with 7 bases lying between them. This CDR3 spans 13 amino acids. The CDR3 region is CASSGWPNTEAFF. The DNA for the CDR3 is TGTGCCAGCAGTGGGTGGCCGAACACTGAAGCTTTCTTT.

The chain links TRBV29-1 to TRBJ1-1, with D maybe TRBD1 (6 bases). Germline assignment: CDR1 SQVTM and CDR2 ANQGSEA. The CDR3 covers 12 residues. V lost 5 bases and J 6 bases, leaving 13 bases between the germline ends. This CDR3 reads CSVPGDVAEAFF. For the CDR3, the DNA is TGCAGCGTTCCAGGGGACGTCGCTGAAGCTTTCTTT.